The entry below describes one T cell receptor (beta chain). The V segment lost 0 bases and the J segment 6 bases; nucleotides outside the gene matches: 15. The CDR3 contains 19 residues. Germline V gene data show CDR1 as GTSNPN and CDR2 as SVGIG (reference sequence). The sample originates from a study of cytomegalovirus exposure and HLA in healthy donors. Researchers ran the PCR with 60 Vbeta and 13 Jbeta primers. Only in-frame clones appear in the TCRdb table, and some are missing; sequencing was by immunoSEQ multiplex PCR. The table has roughly 160,000 clones, roughly 82% seen once. The receptor comes from a man aged 45-60 years in good health and CMV-seropositive. The sample was PBMCs. This chain joins TRBV30 and TRBJ2-2; TRBD2 matches at 11 bases. CDR3 DNA sequence: TGTGCCTGGAGTGTACTCTCCGGGCTAGCGGGGGGTAAGGCCGGGGAGCTGTTTTTT. Residues: CAWSVLSGLAGGKAGELFF.